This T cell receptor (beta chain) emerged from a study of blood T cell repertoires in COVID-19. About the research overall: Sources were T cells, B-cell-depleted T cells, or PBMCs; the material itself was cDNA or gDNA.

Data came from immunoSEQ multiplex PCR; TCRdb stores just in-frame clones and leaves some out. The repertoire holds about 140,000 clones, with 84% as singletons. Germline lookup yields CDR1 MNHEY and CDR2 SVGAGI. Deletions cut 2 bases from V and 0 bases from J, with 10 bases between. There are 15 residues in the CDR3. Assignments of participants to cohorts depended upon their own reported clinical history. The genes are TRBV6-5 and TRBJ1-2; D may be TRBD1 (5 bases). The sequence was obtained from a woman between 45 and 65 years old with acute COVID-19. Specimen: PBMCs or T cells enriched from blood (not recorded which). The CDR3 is CASSYQGGTNYGYTF. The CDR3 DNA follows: TGTGCCAGCAGTTACCAGGGAGGGACTAACTATGGCTACACCTTC.